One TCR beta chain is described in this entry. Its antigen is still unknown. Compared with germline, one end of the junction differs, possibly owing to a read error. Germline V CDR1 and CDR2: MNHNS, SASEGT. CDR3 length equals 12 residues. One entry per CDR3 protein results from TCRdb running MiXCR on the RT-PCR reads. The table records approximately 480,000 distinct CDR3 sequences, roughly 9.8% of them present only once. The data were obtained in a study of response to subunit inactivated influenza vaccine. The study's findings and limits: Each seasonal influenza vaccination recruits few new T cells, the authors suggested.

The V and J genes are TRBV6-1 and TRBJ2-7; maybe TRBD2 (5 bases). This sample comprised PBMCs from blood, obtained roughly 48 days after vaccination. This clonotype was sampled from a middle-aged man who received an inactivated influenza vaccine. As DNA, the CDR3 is TGTGCCAGCAGTGAAGTAGGGAGCGAGCAGAACTTC. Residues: CASSEVGSEQNF.